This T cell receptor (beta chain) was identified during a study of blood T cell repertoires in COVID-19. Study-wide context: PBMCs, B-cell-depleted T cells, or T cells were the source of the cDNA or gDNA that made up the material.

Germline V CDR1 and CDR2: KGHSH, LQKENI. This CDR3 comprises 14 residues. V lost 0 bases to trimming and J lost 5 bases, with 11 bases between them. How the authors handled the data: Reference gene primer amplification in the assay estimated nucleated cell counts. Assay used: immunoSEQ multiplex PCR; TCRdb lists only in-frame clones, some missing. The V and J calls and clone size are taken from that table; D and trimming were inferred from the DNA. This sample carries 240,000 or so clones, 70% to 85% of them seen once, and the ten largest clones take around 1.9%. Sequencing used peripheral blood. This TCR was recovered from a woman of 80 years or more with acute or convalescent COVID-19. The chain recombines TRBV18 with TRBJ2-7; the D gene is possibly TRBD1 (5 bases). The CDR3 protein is CASSPPGQGHEQYF. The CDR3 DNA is TGTGCCAGCTCACCACCCGGTCAGGGCCACGAGCAGTACTTC. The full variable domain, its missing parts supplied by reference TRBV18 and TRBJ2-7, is NAGVMQNPRHLVRRRGQEARLRCSPMKGHSHVYWYRQLPEEGLKFMVYLQKENIIDESGMPKERFSAEFPKEGPSILRIQQVVRGDSAAYFCASSPPGQGHEQYFGPGTRLTVT.